Listed below are T cell receptor beta chains from one sample, sequenced in a study of T cell responses to AZD1222 COVID-19 vaccine. The assay was immunoSEQ multiplex PCR, and TCRdb's table has in-frame clones only and misses some. The table includes 140,000 to 150,000 clones, about 93% detected once. The specimen was peripheral blood, collected on day 0 of AZD1222 vaccination. The receptors here all came from an adult in good health. The CDR3 runs from the conserved cysteine through the conserved F or W.

V gene	J gene	CDR3 length	CDR3 protein
TRBV2	TRBJ2-5	16	CASSEVERGIQETQYF
TRBV28	TRBJ1-5	14	CASSTDGGNQPQHF
TRBV2	TRBJ2-5	15	CASSPRTSVKETQYF
TRBV4-1	TRBJ2-2	17	CASSRGTSGRISGELFF
TRBV24-1	TRBJ1-5	15	CATSTSGTGVQPQHF
TRBV19	TRBJ1-6	13	CASSMAQGSPLHF
TRBV2	TRBJ1-1	14	CASSDVNMNTEAFF
TRBV14	TRBJ2-3	11	CASSTGLQQYF
TRBV4-2	TRBJ2-6	16	CASSQDISSGANVLTF
TRBV2	TRBJ1-3	13	CASCQETGNTIYF
TRBV2	TRBJ2-7	13	CASSGDRSYEQYF
TRBV5-6	TRBJ1-2	13	CASSVQGWDGYTF
TRBV24-1	TRBJ2-3	18	CATSDDATSGGNTDTQYF
TRBV19	TRBJ1-2	14	CATRSGTRDYGYTF
TRBV7-6	TRBJ2-7	15	CASSSPSRGSYEQYF
TRBV7-2	TRBJ1-6	15	CASSPMGGKGSPLHF
TRBV30	TRBJ1-2	13	CAWRQPNNYGYTF
TRBV19	TRBJ2-3	15	CASSTTGAQADTQYF
TRBV7-2	TRBJ2-7	16	CASSEPGQGSSYEQYF
TRBV2	TRBJ1-5	15	CASSESGTGHQPQHF
TRBV7-3	TRBJ2-1	21	CASSPAGTSGGAVLPNNEQFF
TRBV7-2	TRBJ1-3	14	CASSLVGSGNTIYF
TRBV12-5	TRBJ1-2	10	CASGLESYTF
TRBV27	TRBJ2-7	14	CASSLIQGKLEQYF
TRBV5-1	TRBJ2-3	16	CASSLTGSWNTDTQYF
TRBV12-1	TRBJ1-4	11	CASIPWEKLFF
TRBV5-4	TRBJ1-1	14	CASSLGQANTEAFF
TRBV5-5	TRBJ2-7	11	CASSFRNEQYF
TRBV14	TRBJ2-3	17	CASSPGQGLDSTDTQYF
TRBV7-9	TRBJ1-1	15	CASSPQGGESTEAFF
TRBV6-5	TRBJ1-4	13	CASQRGLRKKLFF
TRBV5-4	TRBJ1-2	12	CASSHLNNGYTF
TRBV9	TRBJ1-2	15	CASSPGGQGGYGYTF
TRBV11-2	TRBJ1-6	16	CASSSVIDSYNSPLHF
TRBV4-3	TRBJ1-4	17	CASSLQRAKATNEKLFF
TRBV2	TRBJ2-7	14	CASRRTLSSYEQYF
TRBV28	TRBJ2-7	13	CASERAPLYEQYF
TRBV13	TRBJ1-6	13	CASSLETGGPLHF
TRBV13	TRBJ2-5	12	CASSRGQETQYF
TRBV7-9	TRBJ2-4	14	CASSPRSGENIQYF
TRBV5-6	TRBJ2-3	18	CASSLGSDSLGSADTQYF
TRBV7-2	TRBJ1-4	15	CASSLNRVPNEKLFF
TRBV27	TRBJ2-5	14	CASSLGGIGETQYF
TRBV28	TRBJ1-2	12	CASSQSQENHTF
TRBV10-2	TRBJ1-2	18	CASSQYLTGEGPNYGYTF
TRBV6-6	TRBJ1-2	14	CASIPHEGPYGYTF
TRBV9	TRBJ1-2	14	CASSPRTGTDGYTF
TRBV20-1	TRBJ1-4	13	CSASGETNEKLFF
TRBV12-3/TRBV12-4	TRBJ1-1	13	CASSFAENTEAFF
TRBV6-2/TRBV6-3	TRBJ1-2	10	CASSSGGYTF
TRBV30	TRBJ1-2	17	CAWRGGGMEKSNYGYTF
TRBV11-2	TRBJ1-1	15	CASSLGTGGRTEAFF
TRBV9	TRBJ2-3	15	CASSVVASGGDTQYF
TRBV6-5	TRBJ1-2	13	CASTPQGHYGYTF
TRBV21-1	TRBJ1-5	16	CASSKRDPPRNQPQHF
TRBV6-1	TRBJ1-1	11	CASTPRTEAFF
TRBV2	TRBJ1-5	14	CASVLQGTNQPQHF
TRBV15	TRBJ1-3	15	CATSRDPRAGNTIYF
TRBV23-1	TRBJ1-2	13	CASRLQVVYGYTF